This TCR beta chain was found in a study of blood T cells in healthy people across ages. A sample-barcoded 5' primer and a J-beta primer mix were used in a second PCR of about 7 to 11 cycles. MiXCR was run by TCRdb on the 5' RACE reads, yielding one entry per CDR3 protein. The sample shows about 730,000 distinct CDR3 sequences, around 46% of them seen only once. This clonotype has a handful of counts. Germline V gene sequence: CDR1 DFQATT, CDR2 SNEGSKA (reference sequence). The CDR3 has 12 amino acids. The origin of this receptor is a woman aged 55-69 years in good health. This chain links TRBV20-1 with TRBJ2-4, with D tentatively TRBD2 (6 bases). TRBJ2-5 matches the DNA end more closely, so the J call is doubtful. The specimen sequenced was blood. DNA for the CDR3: TGCAGTGCCCTGACTAGTCAAGAGACCCAGTACTTC. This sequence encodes CSALTSQETQYF.